Described below is a single T cell receptor beta chain sequence and its context. Its antigen is still unknown. A read error may produce the germline difference seen at one junction end. The CDR3 is 15 residues long. Germline loops: CDR1 SSHAT, CDR2 FNYEAQ (reference sequence). The data originate from a study of OX40 agonist ivuxolimab in advanced cancers. Broader study findings: The antigens recognized by the expanded peripheral T cells, that is their antigen specificity, were not determined.

The assay was immunoSEQ multiplex PCR, and TCRdb's table has in-frame clones only and misses some. Of 57,000 or so clones in the sample, 83% were seen once. Patients were ineligible given autoimmune disease history or systemic immunosuppression. The sample here was CD4+ or CD8+ T cells sorted from blood, taken in a trial of the OX40 agonist ivuxolimab. V is TRBV7-7 and J is TRBJ2-7; 9 bases map to TRBD2. The receptor's source is an adult with an advanced solid tumor such as melanoma, head and neck, liver or kidney cancer. Here the CDR3 DNA reads TGTGCTAGCAGCCCGGGGAGTCAGCGGGGGGCCGAGCAGTACTTC. As protein: CASSPGSQRGAEQYF.